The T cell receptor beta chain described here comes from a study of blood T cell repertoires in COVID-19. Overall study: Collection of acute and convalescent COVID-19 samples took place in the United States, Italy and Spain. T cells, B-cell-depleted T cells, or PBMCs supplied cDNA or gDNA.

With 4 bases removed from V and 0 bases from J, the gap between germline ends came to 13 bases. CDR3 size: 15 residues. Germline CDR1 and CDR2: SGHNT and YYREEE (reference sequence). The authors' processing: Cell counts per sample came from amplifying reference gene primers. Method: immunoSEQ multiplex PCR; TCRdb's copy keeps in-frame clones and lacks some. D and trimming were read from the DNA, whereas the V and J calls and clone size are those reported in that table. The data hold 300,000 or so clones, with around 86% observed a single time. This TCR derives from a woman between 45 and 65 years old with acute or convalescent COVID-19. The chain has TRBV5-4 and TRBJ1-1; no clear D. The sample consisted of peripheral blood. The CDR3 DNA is TGTGCCAGCAGCCTCTCTATCGCTTTGAACACTGAAGCTTTCTTT. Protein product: CASSLSIALNTEAFF.